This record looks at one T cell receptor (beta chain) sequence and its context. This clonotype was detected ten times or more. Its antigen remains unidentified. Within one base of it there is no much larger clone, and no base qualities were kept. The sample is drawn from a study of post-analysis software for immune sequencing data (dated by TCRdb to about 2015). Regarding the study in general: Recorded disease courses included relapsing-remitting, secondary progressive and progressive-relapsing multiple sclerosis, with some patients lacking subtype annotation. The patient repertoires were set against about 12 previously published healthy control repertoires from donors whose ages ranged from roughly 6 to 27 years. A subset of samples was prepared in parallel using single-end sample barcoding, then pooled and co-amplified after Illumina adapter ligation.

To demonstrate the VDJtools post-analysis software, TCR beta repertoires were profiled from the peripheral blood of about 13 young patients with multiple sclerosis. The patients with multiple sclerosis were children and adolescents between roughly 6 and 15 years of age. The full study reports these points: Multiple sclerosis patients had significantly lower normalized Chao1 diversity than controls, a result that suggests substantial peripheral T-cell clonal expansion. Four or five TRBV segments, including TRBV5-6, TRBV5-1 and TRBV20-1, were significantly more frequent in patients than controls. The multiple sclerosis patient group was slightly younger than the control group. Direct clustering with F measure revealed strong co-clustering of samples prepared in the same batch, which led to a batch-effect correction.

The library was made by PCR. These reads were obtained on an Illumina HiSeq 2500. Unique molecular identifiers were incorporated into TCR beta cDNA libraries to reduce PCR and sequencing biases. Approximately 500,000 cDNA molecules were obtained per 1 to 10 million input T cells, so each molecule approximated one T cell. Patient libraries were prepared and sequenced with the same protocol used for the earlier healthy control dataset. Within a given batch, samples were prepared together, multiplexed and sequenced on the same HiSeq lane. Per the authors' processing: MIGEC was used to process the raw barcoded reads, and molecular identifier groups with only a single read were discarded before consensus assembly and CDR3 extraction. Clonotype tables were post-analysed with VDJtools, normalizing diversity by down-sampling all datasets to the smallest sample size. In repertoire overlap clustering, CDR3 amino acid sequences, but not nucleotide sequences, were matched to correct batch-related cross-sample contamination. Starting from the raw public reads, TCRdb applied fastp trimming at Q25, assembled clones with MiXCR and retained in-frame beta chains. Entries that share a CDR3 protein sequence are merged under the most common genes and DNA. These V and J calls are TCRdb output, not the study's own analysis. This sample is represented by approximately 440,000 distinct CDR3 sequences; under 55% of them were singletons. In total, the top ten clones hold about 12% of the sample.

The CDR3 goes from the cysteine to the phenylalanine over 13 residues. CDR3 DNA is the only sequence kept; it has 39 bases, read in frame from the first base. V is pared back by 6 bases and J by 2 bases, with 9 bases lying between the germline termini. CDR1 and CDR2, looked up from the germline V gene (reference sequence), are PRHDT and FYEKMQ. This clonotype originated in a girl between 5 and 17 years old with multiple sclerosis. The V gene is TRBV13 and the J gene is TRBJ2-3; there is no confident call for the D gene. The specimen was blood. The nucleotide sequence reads TGTGCCAGCAGTCCCGGCACCACAGATACGCAGTATTTT. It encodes CASSPGTTDTQYF.